This TCR beta chain originates from a study of response to subunit inactivated influenza vaccine. Using its own MiXCR run on the RT-PCR reads, TCRdb lists one record per CDR3 protein. Seen here are about 520,000 distinct CDR3 sequences, approximately 7.7% observed once, and the top ten hold roughly 13%. Germline trimming cut 2 bases from V and 5 bases from J; bases unmatched to any gene: 5. Germline values: CDR1 LGHNA, CDR2 YSLEER. The CDR3 has 14 amino acids. Study-wide points: Authors suggested each seasonal flu vaccination may recruit only limited numbers of new T cells.

This clonotype was detected only a few times. Its antigen is unknown. The sample was PBMCs from blood, taken less than 30 months after vaccination. The rearrangement joins TRBV4-3 to TRBJ1-1, with 7 nucleotides matching TRBD1. The sequence came from a man aged 50 to 69 who received an inactivated influenza vaccine. The CDR3 DNA reads TGCGCCAGCAGCCAAAACAGGGGAGAGACTGAAGCTTTCTTT. Protein sequence: CASSQNRGETEAFF.